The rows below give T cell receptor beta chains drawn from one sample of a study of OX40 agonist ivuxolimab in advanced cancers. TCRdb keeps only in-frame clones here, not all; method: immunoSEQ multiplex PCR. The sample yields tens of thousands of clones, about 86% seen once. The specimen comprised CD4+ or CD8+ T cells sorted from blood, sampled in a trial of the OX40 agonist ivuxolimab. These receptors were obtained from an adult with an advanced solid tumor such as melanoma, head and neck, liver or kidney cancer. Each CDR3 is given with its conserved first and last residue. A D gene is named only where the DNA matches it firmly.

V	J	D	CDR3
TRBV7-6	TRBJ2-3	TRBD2	CASSPGGSSTDTQYF
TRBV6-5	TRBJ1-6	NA	CASGSEGGNSPLHF
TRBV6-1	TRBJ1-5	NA	CASSSTADSNQPQHF
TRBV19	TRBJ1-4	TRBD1	CASSIPGQKHPTNEKLFF
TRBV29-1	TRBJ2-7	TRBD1	CSARTGSEQYF
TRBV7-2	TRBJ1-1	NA	CASSSRLNTEAFF
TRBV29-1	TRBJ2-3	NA	CSVVSATDTQYF
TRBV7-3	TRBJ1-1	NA	CASSLTGQVETEAFF
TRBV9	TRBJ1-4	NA	CASSVGTDITTNEKLFF
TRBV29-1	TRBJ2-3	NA	CSVQNADTQYF
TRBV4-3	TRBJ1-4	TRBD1	CASSQGTGQGHEKLFF
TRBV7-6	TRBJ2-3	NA	CASSSETFTDTQYF
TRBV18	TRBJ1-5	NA	CASSADRNSNQPQHF
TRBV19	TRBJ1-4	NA	CASTGGQLDEKLFF
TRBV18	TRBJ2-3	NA	CASSPGTDTQYF
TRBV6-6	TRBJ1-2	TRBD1	CASSSTTGAYGYTF
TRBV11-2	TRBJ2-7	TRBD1	CASSRSGQGSSDEQYF
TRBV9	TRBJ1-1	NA	CASSVAQGNTEAFF
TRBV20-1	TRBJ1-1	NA	CSAGQYTEAFF
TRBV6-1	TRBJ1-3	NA	CASSLDFPAGNTIYF
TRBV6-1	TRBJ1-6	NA	CASRQGLTDNSPLHF
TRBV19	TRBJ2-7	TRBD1	CASSTRQGVHEQYF
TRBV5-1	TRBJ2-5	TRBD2	CASSLVASGVGETQYF
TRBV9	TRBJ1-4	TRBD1	CASSVRQGDREKLFF
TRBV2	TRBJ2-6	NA	CASSVKGSGANVLTF
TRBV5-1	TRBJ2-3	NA	CASSLVADTQYF
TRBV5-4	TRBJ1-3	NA	CASSLGGKSPGNTIYF
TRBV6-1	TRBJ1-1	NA	CASRTGLVTEAFF
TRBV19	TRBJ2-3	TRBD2	CASSPLGTIAADTQYF
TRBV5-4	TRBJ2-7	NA	CASSYDSYEQYF
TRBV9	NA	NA	CASSVLDSGSPEQYF
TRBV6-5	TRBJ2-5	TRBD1	CASNQGQGRQETQYF
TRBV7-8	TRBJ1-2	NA	CASSQNNGQGGYTF
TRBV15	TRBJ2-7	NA	CATSRDRAGIYEQYF
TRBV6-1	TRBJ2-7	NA	CASSFGTPPEQYF
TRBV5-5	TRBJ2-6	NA	CASSSEPGPAGANVLTF
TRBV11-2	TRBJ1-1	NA	CASSLVRGETEAFF
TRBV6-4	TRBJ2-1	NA	CASSDFLAGEQFF
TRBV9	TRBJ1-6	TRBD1	CASSGPTGVASSSYNSPLHF
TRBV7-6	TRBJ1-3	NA	CASSSRSRAGVSGNTIYF
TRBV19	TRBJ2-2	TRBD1	CASSSPGQGRNTGELFF
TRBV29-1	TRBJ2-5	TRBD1	CSVEDRVPQETQYF
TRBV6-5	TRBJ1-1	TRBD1	CASTKQGMSTEAFF
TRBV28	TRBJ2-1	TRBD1	CASIPSPPGQYEQFF
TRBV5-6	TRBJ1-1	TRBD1	CASSKQGGTEAFF
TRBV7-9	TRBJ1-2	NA	CASSKRDSPNYGYTF
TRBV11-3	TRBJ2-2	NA	CASSFRAGTGELFF
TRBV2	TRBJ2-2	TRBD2	CASSEQGLAGSNTGELFF
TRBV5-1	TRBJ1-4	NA	CASSLNSPGGLNEKLFF
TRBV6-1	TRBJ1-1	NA	CASSEGGTEAFF
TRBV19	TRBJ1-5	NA	CASSNPRARADGNQPQHF
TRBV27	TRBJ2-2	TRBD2	CASNYGGATGELFF
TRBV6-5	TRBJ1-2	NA	CASSLAISNYGYTF
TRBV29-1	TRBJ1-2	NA	CSVGAGSVNYGYTF
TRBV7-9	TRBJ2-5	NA	CASSLAGQGQTQYF
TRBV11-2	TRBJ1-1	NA	CASSPGRSWLGTEAFF
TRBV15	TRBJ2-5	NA	CATSRTGGEETQYF
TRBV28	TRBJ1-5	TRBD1	CASSLRQGWNQPQHF
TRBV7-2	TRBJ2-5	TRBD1	CASSLARRQGARETQYF
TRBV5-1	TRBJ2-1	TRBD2	CASSEQAGGRNEQFF